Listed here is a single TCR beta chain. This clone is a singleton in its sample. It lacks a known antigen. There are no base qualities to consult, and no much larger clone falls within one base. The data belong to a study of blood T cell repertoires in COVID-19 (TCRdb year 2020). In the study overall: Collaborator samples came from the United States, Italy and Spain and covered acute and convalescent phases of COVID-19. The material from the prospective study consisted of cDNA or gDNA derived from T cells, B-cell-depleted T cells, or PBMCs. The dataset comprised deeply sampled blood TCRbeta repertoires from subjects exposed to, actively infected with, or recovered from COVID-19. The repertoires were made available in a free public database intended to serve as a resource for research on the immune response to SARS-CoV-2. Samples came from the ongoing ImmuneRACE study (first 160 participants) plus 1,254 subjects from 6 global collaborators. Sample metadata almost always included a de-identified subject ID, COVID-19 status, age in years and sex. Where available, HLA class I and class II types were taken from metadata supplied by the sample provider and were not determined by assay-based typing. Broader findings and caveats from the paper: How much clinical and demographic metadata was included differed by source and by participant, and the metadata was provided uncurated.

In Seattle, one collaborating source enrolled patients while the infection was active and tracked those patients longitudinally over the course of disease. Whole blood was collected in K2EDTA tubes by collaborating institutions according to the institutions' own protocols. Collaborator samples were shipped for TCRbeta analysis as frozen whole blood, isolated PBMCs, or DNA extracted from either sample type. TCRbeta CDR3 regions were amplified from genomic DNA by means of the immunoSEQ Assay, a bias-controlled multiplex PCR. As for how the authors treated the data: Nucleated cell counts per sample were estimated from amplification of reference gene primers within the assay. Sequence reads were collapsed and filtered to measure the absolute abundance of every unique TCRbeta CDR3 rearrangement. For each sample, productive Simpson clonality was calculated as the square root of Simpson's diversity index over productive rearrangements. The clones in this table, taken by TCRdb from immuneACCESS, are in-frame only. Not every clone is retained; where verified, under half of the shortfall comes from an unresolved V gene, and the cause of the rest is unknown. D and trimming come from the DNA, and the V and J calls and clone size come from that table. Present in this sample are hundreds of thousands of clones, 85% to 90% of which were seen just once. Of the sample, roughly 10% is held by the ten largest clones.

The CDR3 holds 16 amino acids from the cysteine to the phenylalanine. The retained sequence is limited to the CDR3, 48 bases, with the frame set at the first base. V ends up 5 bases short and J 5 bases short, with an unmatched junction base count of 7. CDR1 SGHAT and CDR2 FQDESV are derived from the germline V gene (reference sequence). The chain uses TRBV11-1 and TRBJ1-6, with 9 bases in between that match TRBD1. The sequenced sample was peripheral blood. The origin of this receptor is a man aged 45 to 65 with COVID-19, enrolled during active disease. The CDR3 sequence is CASSGQGTPNNSPLHF. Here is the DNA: TGTGCCAGCAGCGGACAGGGGACACCTAATAATTCACCCCTCCACTTT. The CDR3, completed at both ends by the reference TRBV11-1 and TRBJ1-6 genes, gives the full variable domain EAEVAQSPRYKITEKSQAVAFWCDPISGHATLYWYRQILGQGPELLVQFQDESVVDDSQLPKDRFSAERLKGVDSTLKIQPAELGDSAMYLCASSGQGTPNNSPLHFGNGTRLTVT.